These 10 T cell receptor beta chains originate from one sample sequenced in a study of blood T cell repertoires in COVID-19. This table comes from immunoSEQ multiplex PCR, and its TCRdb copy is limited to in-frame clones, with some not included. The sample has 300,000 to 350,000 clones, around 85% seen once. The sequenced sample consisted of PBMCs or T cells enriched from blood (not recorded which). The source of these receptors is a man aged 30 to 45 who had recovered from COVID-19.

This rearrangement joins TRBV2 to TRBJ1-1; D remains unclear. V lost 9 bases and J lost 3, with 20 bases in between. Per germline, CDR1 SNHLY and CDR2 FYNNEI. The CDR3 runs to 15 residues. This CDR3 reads CASGTAAFWDTEAFF. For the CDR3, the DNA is TGTGCCAGTGGAACGGCGGCCTTTTGGGACACTGAAGCTTTCTTT.

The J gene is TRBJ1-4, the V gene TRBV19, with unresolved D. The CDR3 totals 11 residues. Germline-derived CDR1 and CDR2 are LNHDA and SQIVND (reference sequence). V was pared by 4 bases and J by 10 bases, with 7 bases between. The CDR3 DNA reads TGTGCCAGTAGTACAAGAGGAAAACTGTTTTTT. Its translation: CASSTRGKLFF. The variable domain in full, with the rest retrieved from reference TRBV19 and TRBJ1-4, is DGGITQSPKYLFRKEGQNVTLSCEQNLNHDAMYWYRQDPGQGLRLIYYSQIVNDFQKGDIAEGYSVSREKKESFPLTVTSAQKNPTAFYLCASSTRGKLFFGSGTQLSVL.

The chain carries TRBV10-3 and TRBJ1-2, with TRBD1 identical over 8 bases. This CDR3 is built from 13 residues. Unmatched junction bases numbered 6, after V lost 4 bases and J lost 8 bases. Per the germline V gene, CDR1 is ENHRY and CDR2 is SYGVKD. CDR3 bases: TGTGCCATCAGTGCTGGACAGGGCTTAGGCTACACCTTC. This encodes CAISAGQGLGYTF.

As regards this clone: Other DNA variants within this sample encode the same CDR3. This chain's CDR3 is CASSSEGGVGGYTF. The CDR3 DNA reads as TGTGCCAGCAGCTCCGAGGGAGGGGTCGGTGGCTACACCTTC. J is TRBJ1-2 and V is TRBV7-2; weak D call: TRBD1 (5 bases). Germline-derived CDR1 and CDR2 are SGHTA and FQGNSA. The CDR3 extends over 14 amino acids. The V and J ends lost 4 bases and 7 bases respectively, with 16 bases between them. The variable domain in full, with the rest retrieved from reference TRBV7-2 and TRBJ1-2, is GAGVSQSPSNKVTEKGKDVELRCDPISGHTALYWYRQSLGQGLEFLIYFQGNSAPDKSGLPSDRFSAERTGGSVSTLTIQRTQQEDSAVYLCASSSEGGVGGYTFGSGTRLTVV.

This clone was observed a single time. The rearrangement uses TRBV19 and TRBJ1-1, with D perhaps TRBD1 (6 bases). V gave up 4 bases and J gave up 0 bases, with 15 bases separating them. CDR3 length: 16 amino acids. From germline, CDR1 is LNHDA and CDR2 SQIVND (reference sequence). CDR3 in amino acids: CASSTLDRPMNTEAFF. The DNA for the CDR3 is TGTGCCAGTAGTACTCTCGACAGGCCCATGAACACTGAAGCTTTCTTT. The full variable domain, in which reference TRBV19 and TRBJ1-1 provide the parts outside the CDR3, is DGGITQSPKYLFRKEGQNVTLSCEQNLNHDAMYWYRQDPGQGLRLIYYSQIVNDFQKGDIAEGYSVSREKKESFPLTVTSAQKNPTAFYLCASSTLDRPMNTEAFFGQGTRLTVV.

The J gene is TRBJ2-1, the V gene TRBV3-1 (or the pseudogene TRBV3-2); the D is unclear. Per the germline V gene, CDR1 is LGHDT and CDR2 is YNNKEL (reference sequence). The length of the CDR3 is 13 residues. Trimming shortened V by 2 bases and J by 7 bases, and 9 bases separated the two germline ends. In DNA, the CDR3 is TGTGCCAGCAGCCAATATTCCAGGAATGAGCAGTTCTTC. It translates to CASSQYSRNEQFF.

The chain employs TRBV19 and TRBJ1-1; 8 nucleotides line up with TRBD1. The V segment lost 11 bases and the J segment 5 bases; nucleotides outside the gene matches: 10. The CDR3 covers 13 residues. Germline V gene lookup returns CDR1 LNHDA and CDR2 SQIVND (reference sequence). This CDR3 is CAAHPTGGTEAFF. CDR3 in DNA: TGTGCCGCCCACCCCACAGGGGGAACTGAAGCTTTCTTT.

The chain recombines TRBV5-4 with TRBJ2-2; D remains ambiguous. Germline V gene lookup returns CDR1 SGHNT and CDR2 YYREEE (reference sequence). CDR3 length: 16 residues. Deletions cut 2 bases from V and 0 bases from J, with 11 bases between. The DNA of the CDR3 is TGTGCCAGCAGCTTACTGCACGCACCGAACACCGGGGAGCTGTTTTTT. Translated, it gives CASSLLHAPNTGELFF.

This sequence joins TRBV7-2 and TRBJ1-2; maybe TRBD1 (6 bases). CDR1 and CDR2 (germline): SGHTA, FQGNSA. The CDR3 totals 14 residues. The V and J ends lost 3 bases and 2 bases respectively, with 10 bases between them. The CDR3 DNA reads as TGTGCCAGCAGCTTGGAACAGGGCAACTATGGCTACACCTTC. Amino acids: CASSLEQGNYGYTF.

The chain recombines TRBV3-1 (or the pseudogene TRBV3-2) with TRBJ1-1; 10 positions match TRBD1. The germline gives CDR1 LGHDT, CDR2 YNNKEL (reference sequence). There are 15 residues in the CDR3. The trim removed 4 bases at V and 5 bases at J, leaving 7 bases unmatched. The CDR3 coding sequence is TGTGCCAGCAGCCCCCTAGACAGGGGGCTTACTGAAGCTTTCTTT. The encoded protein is CASSPLDRGLTEAFF.